Listed below are T cell receptor beta chains from one sample, sequenced in a study of beta chain features in type 1 diabetes. The data were produced by immunoSEQ multiplex PCR, yet TCRdb's version contains in-frame clones alone and is incomplete. The sample yields around 250,000 clones, less than 35% seen once. The specimen was central memory CD4+ T cells from blood. The receptors stem from a man between 25 and 39 years old in good health. Each CDR3 is given with its conserved first and last residue. The D gene is left open where the match is weak. Clone size is shown for a subset of rows, as once, few, many or a class of expanded clone.

abundance: -; v_gene: TRBV27; d_gene: -; j_gene: TRBJ2-7; CDR3aa: CASSPHGQTYEQYF; CDR3nt: TGTGCCAGCAGTCCCCATGGACAGACCTACGAGCAGTACTTC
abundance: -; v_gene: TRBV14; d_gene: -; j_gene: TRBJ2-1; CDR3aa: CASSQGSRLREFF; CDR3nt: TGTGCCAGCAGCCAAGGTAGCCGACTAAGGGAGTTCTTC
abundance: -; v_gene: TRBV29-1; d_gene: -; j_gene: TRBJ2-3; CDR3aa: CSVYDGGAQYF; CDR3nt: TGCAGCGTTTATGACGGAGGGGCGCAGTATTTT
abundance: few; v_gene: TRBV4-3; d_gene: TRBD2; j_gene: TRBJ2-1; CDR3aa: CASSQDLLAGNEQFF; CDR3nt: TGCGCCAGCAGCCAAGATCTACTAGCGGGAAATGAGCAGTTCTTC
abundance: many; v_gene: TRBV7-2; d_gene: -; j_gene: TRBJ2-7; CDR3aa: CASSSALEQYF; CDR3nt: TGTGCCAGCAGCTCCGCTTTAGAGCAGTACTTC
abundance: -; v_gene: TRBV7-8; d_gene: -; j_gene: TRBJ2-5; CDR3aa: CASSSGGETQYF; CDR3nt: TGTGCCAGCTCCTCAGGGGGGGAGACCCAGTACTTC
abundance: -; v_gene: TRBV2; d_gene: TRBD1; j_gene: TRBJ2-1; CDR3aa: CASSEWDRGKDEQFF; CDR3nt: TGTGCCAGCAGTGAATGGGACAGGGGTAAGGATGAGCAGTTCTTC
abundance: few; v_gene: TRBV11-2; d_gene: -; j_gene: TRBJ2-5; CDR3aa: CASSSRGGVSLGETQYF; CDR3nt: TGTGCCAGCAGTTCCCGTGGCGGGGTGTCCCTGGGAGAGACCCAGTACTTC
abundance: -; v_gene: TRBV6-5; d_gene: -; j_gene: TRBJ2-5; CDR3aa: CASKIGGRKETQYF; CDR3nt: TGTGCCAGCAAAATCGGGGGACGGAAAGAGACCCAGTACTTC
abundance: few; v_gene: TRBV29-1; d_gene: -; j_gene: TRBJ1-2; CDR3aa: CSAGIGGYTF; CDR3nt: TGCAGCGCTGGGATCGGGGGCTACACCTTC
abundance: -; v_gene: TRBV9; d_gene: TRBD1; j_gene: TRBJ2-1; CDR3aa: CASSVDGQGNNEQFF; CDR3nt: TGTGCCAGCAGCGTAGACGGACAGGGTAACAATGAGCAGTTCTTC
abundance: -; v_gene: TRBV30; d_gene: TRBD2; j_gene: TRBJ2-7; CDR3aa: CAWDSGRIAREQYF; CDR3nt: TGTGCCTGGGACAGCGGGAGAATTGCAAGGGAGCAGTACTTC
abundance: -; v_gene: TRBV7-9; d_gene: -; j_gene: TRBJ2-1; CDR3aa: CASSQGIGEGGEQFF; CDR3nt: TGTGCCAGCAGCCAAGGGATCGGGGAAGGCGGTGAGCAGTTCTTC
abundance: -; v_gene: TRBV7-8; d_gene: TRBD1; j_gene: TRBJ2-1; CDR3aa: CASSFQGVHNEQFF; CDR3nt: TGTGCCAGCAGCTTTCAGGGGGTACACAATGAGCAGTTCTTC
abundance: few; v_gene: TRBV6-1; d_gene: -; j_gene: TRBJ2-7; CDR3aa: CASSASPFYEQYF; CDR3nt: TGTGCCAGCAGTGCTAGCCCCTTCTACGAGCAGTACTTC
abundance: -; v_gene: TRBV30; d_gene: -; j_gene: TRBJ2-7; CDR3aa: CAWRAATYEQYF; CDR3nt: TGTGCCTGGAGGGCAGCGACCTACGAGCAGTACTTC
abundance: -; v_gene: TRBV6-4; d_gene: -; j_gene: TRBJ2-7; CDR3aa: CASRTTDYEQYF; CDR3nt: TGTGCCAGCAGGACTACCGACTACGAGCAGTACTTC
abundance: once; v_gene: TRBV18; d_gene: -; j_gene: TRBJ1-5; CDR3aa: CASSPVGVEQPQHF; CDR3nt: TGTGCCAGCTCACCAGTGGGGGTTGAGCAGCCCCAGCATTTT
abundance: -; v_gene: TRBV30; d_gene: -; j_gene: TRBJ1-1; CDR3aa: CAWSPDNEAFF; CDR3nt: TGTGCCTGGAGTCCGGATAACGAAGCTTTCTTT
abundance: many; v_gene: TRBV29-1; d_gene: -; j_gene: TRBJ2-1; CDR3aa: CSVEVTWVSTYNEQFF; CDR3nt: TGCAGCGTTGAAGTAACATGGGTTTCAACCTACAATGAGCAGTTCTTC
abundance: few; v_gene: TRBV28; d_gene: -; j_gene: TRBJ2-7; CDR3aa: CASSSSGQSQPYEQYF; CDR3nt: TGTGCCAGCAGTTCCTCTGGGCAGTCCCAGCCCTACGAGCAGTACTTC
abundance: -; v_gene: TRBV2; d_gene: -; j_gene: TRBJ2-1; CDR3aa: CASSDPQYNEQFF; CDR3nt: TGTGCCAGCAGCGACCCCCAGTACAATGAGCAGTTCTTC
abundance: few; v_gene: TRBV5-6; d_gene: -; j_gene: TRBJ2-7; CDR3aa: CASSLDIGTYEQYF; CDR3nt: TGTGCCAGCAGCTTGGATATCGGAACCTACGAGCAGTACTTC
abundance: few; v_gene: TRBV20-1; d_gene: -; j_gene: TRBJ2-3; CDR3aa: CSPRGDTQYF; CDR3nt: TGCAGCCCCCGGGGAGATACGCAGTATTTT
abundance: once; v_gene: TRBV4-2; d_gene: TRBD1; j_gene: TRBJ1-2; CDR3aa: CASSQADRVEGYTF; CDR3nt: TGTGCCAGCAGCCAAGCTGACAGGGTAGAGGGCTACACCTTC
abundance: -; v_gene: TRBV30; d_gene: -; j_gene: TRBJ2-7; CDR3aa: CAWSVLGVEYF; CDR3nt: TGTGCCTGGAGTGTACTCGGCGTGGAGTACTTC
abundance: -; v_gene: TRBV9; d_gene: -; j_gene: TRBJ2-6; CDR3aa: CASSHRGSGANVLTF; CDR3nt: TGTGCCAGCAGCCACCGGGGCTCTGGGGCCAACGTCCTGACTTTC
abundance: few; v_gene: TRBV10-3; d_gene: -; j_gene: TRBJ2-5; CDR3aa: CAISESRETQYF; CDR3nt: TGTGCCATCAGTGAGTCCAGAGAGACCCAGTACTTC
abundance: -; v_gene: TRBV15; d_gene: TRBD1; j_gene: TRBJ2-1; CDR3aa: CATSWTGGWNEQFF; CDR3nt: TGTGCCACCAGCTGGACAGGGGGGTGGAATGAGCAGTTCTTC
abundance: -; v_gene: TRBV7-2; d_gene: -; j_gene: TRBJ2-7; CDR3aa: CASSLGTNTYEQYF; CDR3nt: TGTGCCAGCAGCTTAGGTACCAACACCTACGAGCAGTACTTC
abundance: few; v_gene: TRBV14; d_gene: -; j_gene: TRBJ1-6; CDR3aa: CASSQETARALHF; CDR3nt: TGTGCCAGCAGCCAAGAGACAGCCCGAGCCCTCCACTTT
abundance: few; v_gene: TRBV10-3; d_gene: -; j_gene: TRBJ2-1; CDR3aa: CAISVGGPGVNEQFF; CDR3nt: TGTGCCATCAGTGTAGGAGGGCCTGGGGTCAATGAGCAGTTCTTC
abundance: -; v_gene: TRBV4-1; d_gene: -; j_gene: TRBJ2-3; CDR3aa: CASSPPEDTQYF; CDR3nt: TGCGCCAGCAGCCCCCCCGAGGATACGCAGTATTTT
abundance: few; v_gene: TRBV30; d_gene: -; j_gene: TRBJ2-1; CDR3aa: CAWDRDFSYNEQFF; CDR3nt: TGTGCCTGGGACCGGGACTTCTCCTACAATGAGCAGTTCTTC
abundance: few; v_gene: TRBV7-2; d_gene: TRBD2; j_gene: TRBJ2-5; CDR3aa: CASSRGGLQETQYF; CDR3nt: TGTGCCAGCAGCCGCGGGGGGCTTCAAGAGACCCAGTACTTC
abundance: -; v_gene: TRBV6-6; d_gene: -; j_gene: TRBJ2-7; CDR3aa: CASSGTAYEQYF; CDR3nt: TGTGCCAGCAGTGGCACAGCCTACGAGCAGTACTTC
abundance: few; v_gene: TRBV28; d_gene: -; j_gene: TRBJ2-1; CDR3aa: CAAWSSVLLEQFF; CDR3nt: TGTGCAGCCTGGAGTTCGGTGCTTTTAGAGCAGTTCTTC
abundance: few; v_gene: TRBV30; d_gene: TRBD1; j_gene: TRBJ2-6; CDR3aa: CAWSPGQKTSGANVLTF; CDR3nt: TGTGCCTGGAGCCCGGGACAGAAGACCTCTGGGGCCAACGTCCTGACTTTC
abundance: many; v_gene: TRBV7-9; d_gene: -; j_gene: TRBJ1-6; CDR3aa: CASSLSAGGSPLHF; CDR3nt: TGTGCCAGCAGCTTAAGCGCAGGCGGTTCACCCCTCCACTTT
abundance: few; v_gene: TRBV7-2; d_gene: -; j_gene: TRBJ1-2; CDR3aa: CASSLSRSEGYTF; CDR3nt: TGTGCCAGCAGCTTGAGTCGATCAGAGGGCTACACCTTC
abundance: many; v_gene: TRBV5-1; d_gene: -; j_gene: TRBJ2-1; CDR3aa: CASSSSGSLTTNEQFF; CDR3nt: TGCGCCAGCAGCTCCTCAGGGTCCCTAACGACGAATGAGCAGTTCTTC
abundance: few; v_gene: TRBV28; d_gene: TRBD2; j_gene: TRBJ2-1; CDR3aa: CASSLRTSGSYNEQFF; CDR3nt: TGTGCCAGCAGTTTACGAACTAGCGGCTCCTACAATGAGCAGTTCTTC
abundance: -; v_gene: TRBV4-2; d_gene: -; j_gene: TRBJ2-1; CDR3aa: CASSQELRSSYNEQFF; CDR3nt: TGTGCCAGCAGCCAAGAGTTGCGGAGCTCCTACAATGAGCAGTTCTTC